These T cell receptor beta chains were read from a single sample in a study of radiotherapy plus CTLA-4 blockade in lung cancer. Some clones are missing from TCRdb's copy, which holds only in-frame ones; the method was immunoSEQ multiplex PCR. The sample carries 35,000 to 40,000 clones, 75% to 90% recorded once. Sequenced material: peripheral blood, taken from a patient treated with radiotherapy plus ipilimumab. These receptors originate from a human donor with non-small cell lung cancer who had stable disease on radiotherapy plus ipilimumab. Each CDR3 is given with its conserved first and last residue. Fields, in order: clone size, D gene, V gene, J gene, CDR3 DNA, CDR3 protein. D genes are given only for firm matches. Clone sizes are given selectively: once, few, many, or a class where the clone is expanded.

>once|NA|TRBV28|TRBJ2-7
TGTGCCAGCAGTACCAATTTCGAGCAGTACTTC
CASSTNFEQYF
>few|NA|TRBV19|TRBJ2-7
TGTGCCAGTAGTAGGCCAGGGTCCTACGAGCAGTACTTC
CASSRPGSYEQYF
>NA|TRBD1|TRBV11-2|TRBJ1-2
TGTGCCAGCAGCTTAGATCCTTTCGGGGGACAGCCTACCTTC
CASSLDPFGGQPTF
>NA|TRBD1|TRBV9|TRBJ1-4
TGTGCCAGCAGCGTAGGGTGGGCAGGGGGCGCCGGTGGTGAAAAACTGTTTTTT
CASSVGWAGGAGGEKLFF
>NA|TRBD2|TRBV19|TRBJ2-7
TGTGCCAGTAGTATAGTGCTAGCGGGGAACTACGAGCAGTACTTC
CASSIVLAGNYEQYF
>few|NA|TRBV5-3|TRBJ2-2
TGTGCCAGAAGACACACAGGGTCAGGGTCGGACACCGGGGAGCTGTTTTTT
CARRHTGSGSDTGELFF
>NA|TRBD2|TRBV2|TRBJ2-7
TGTGCCAGCGGTGGGGCTAGCGGGAGGGCCTCCGAGCAGTACTTC
CASGGASGRASEQYF
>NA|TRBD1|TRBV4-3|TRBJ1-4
TGCGCCAGCAGCCAAGACGTCCGGACAGGGGCCGGAAAACTGCTTTTT
CASSQDVRTGAGKLLF
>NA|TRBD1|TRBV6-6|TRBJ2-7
TGTGCCAGCAGTCCGGACAGGATGACAGAGTACTTC
CASSPDRMTEYF
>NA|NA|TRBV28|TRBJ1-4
TGTGCCAGCAGCCCGGGGACCGGGACACGATATGAAAAACTGTTTTTT
CASSPGTGTRYEKLFF
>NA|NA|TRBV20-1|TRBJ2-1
TGCAGTGCTAGCCACCCTGAGGGGCAGTTCTTC
CSASHPEGQFF
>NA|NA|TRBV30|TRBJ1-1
TGTGCCTGGAGTGGAGCATTAGCTGAAGCTTTCTTT
CAWSGALAEAFF
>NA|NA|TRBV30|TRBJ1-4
TGTGCCTGGAGTCTAACGGGGGGGTATGGTGAAAAACTGTTTTTT
CAWSLTGGYGEKLFF
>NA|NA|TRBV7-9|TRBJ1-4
TGTGCCAGCAGCTTAGGATTGGGGGCAAGGGAAAAACTGTTTTTT
CASSLGLGAREKLFF
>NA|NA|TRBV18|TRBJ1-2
TGTGCCAGCTCACCTCCAGCGTCGGCTAACTATGGCTACACCTTC
CASSPPASANYGYTF
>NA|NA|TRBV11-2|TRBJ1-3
TGTGCCAGCGCCGAGAGGCTGAACTCTGGAAACACCATATATTTT
CASAERLNSGNTIYF
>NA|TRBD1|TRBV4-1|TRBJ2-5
TGCGCCAGCAGCCAAGCCGACGGGACAGGGGTTTGGGAGCAGTACTTC
CASSQADGTGVWEQYF
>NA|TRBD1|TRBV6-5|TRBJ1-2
TGTGCCAGCAGACCCCCCGGGACAGGGGGCTCTGGCTACACCTTC
CASRPPGTGGSGYTF
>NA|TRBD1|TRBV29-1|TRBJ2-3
TGCAGCGTAGACAGGGTTAGCACAGATACGCAGTATTTT
CSVDRVSTDTQYF
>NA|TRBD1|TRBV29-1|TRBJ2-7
TGCAGCTATTCAGACAGGGCCAGCTCCTACGAGCAGTACTTC
CSYSDRASSYEQYF
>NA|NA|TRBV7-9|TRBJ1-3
TGTGCCAGCAGCCGGGCGGGGGACGGAAGAAACACCATATATTTT
CASSRAGDGRNTIYF
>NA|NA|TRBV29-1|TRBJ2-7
TGCAGCGTTGAAAGGAGAGGGGGAACCTACGAGCAGTACTTC
CSVERRGGTYEQYF
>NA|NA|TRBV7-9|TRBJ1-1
TGTGCCAGCAGCCAGAATACAGGGAACACTGAAGCTTTCTTT
CASSQNTGNTEAFF
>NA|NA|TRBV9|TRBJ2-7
TGTGCCAGCACCGTGGGCGGAGGAGGGAAGGACGAGCAGTACTTC
CASTVGGGGKDEQYF
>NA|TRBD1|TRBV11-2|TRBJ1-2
TGTGCCAGCAGCTCTGACAGGGCTGGCTACACCTTC
CASSSDRAGYTF
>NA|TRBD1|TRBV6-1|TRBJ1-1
TGTGCCAGCACACGGACAGGCCTCGGGCAAACTGAAGCTTTCTTT
CASTRTGLGQTEAFF
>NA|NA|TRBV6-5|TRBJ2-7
TGTGCCAGCAGTTACAGACAAGGAACCTACGAGCAGTACTTC
CASSYRQGTYEQYF
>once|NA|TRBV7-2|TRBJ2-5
TGTGCCAGCAGCTTATCAGGAGGGGGAGGGATTCAAGAGACCCAGTACTTC
CASSLSGGGGIQETQYF
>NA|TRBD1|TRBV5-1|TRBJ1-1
TGCGCCAGCAGCTTGAGGACAGGGGGAGGGGACACTGAAGCTTTCTTT
CASSLRTGGGDTEAFF
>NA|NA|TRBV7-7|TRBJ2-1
TGTGCCAGCTCCCCAGGGGTTTCCTACAATGAGCAGTTCTTC
CASSPGVSYNEQFF
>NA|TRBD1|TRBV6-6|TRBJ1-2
TGTGCCAGCAGCCCGCCGTTTGGGACAGGGCATGGCTACACCTTC
CASSPPFGTGHGYTF
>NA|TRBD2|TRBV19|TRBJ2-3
TGTGCCAGTAATCTTTTGGGCGGGAGGTCGCCAGATACGCAGTATTTT
CASNLLGGRSPDTQYF
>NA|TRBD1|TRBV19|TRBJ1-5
TGTGCCAGTAGTATGGGGCACAGGGGGCTAGGCAATCAGCCCCAGCATTTT
CASSMGHRGLGNQPQHF
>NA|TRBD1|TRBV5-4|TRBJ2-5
TGTGCCAGCGGGACAGTCCAAGAAGAGACCCAGTACTTC
CASGTVQEETQYF
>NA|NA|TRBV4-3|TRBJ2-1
TGCGCCAGCAGCCAAGTGAAACAAATTTACAATGAGCAGTTCTTC
CASSQVKQIYNEQFF
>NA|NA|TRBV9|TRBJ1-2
TGTGCCAGACGGACATCAGGAAATGGCTACACCTTC
CARRTSGNGYTF
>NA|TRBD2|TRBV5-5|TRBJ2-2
TGTGCCAGCAGCCCCCCCGCGGGAGGGCCCGGGGAGCTGTTTTTT
CASSPPAGGPGELFF
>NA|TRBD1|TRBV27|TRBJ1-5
TGTGCCAGCAGTTGGACCGGGACAGGACACAATCAGCCCCAGCATTTT
CASSWTGTGHNQPQHF
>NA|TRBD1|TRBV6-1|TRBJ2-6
TGTGCCAGCAGTGAAGCAGGGGGCGCCTGGGCCAACGTCCTGACTTTC
CASSEAGGAWANVLTF
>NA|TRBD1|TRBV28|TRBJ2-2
TGTGCCAGCAGTTACAGGGGGCAGGGCGGGGAGCTGTTTTTT
CASSYRGQGGELFF
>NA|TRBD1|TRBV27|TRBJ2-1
TGTGCCAGCAGTGCCTCCGGGACAGGGTTCAATGAGCAGTTCTTC
CASSASGTGFNEQFF
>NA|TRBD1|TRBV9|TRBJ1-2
TGTGCCAGCAGCCCAGGGGGATATGGCTACACCTTC
CASSPGGYGYTF
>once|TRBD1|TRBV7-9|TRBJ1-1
TGTGCCAGCCACGGGCCAGGGGGGAACACTGAAGCTTTCTTT
CASHGPGGNTEAFF
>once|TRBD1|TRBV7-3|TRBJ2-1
TGTGCCAGCAGCCCGGGACAGGGGCGAAGTCCTGAGCAGTTCTTC
CASSPGQGRSPEQFF
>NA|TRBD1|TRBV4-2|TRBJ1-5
TGTGCCAGCAGCCAATTACCAGGACAGGGAGTTCAGCCCCAGCATTTT
CASSQLPGQGVQPQHF